This is a list of T cell receptor beta chains from one sample in a study of T cell repertoires in cytomegalovirus infection. The antigens of these receptors remain unknown. TCRdb re-called the reads with MiXCR, one entry per CDR3 protein. Seen here are about 310,000 distinct CDR3 sequences, just under 25% observed once, and the top ten hold about an eighth. The material sequenced was cultured PBMCs, taken from culture after CMV antigen stimulation. These receptors were obtained from a human donor in good health (CMV status not recorded). Some clones in this sample may be carry-over from other donors' samples. The CDR3 runs from the conserved cysteine through the conserved F or W. D genes are given only for firm matches. Some rows mark clone size as missing; the rest say once, few, many or name a class of expanded clone.

size,J,D,V,CDR3,DNA
many,TRBJ1-2,TRBD1,TRBV7-8,CASSLEGTGAFGYTF,TGTGCCAGCAGCTTAGAGGGGACAGGGGCATTTGGCTACACCTTC
-,TRBJ1-2,-,TRBV7-2,CASTGPRHYGYTF,TGTGCCAGCACCGGACCTCGCCACTATGGCTACACCTTC
-,TRBJ2-1,-,TRBV2,CASSESKGEYNEQFF,TGTGCCAGCAGTGAGTCCAAGGGGGAGTACAATGAGCAGTTCTTC
few,TRBJ2-2,TRBD2,TRBV12-3/TRBV12-4,CASSLYSGTSAYNSNTGELFF,TGTGCCAGCAGTTTATACTCCGGGACTAGCGCTTACAATTCGAACACCGGGGAGCTGTTTTTT
many,TRBJ2-1,TRBD2,TRBV12-5,CASGLGGLAGGYNEQFF,TGTGCTAGTGGTTTGGGGGGATTAGCGGGGGGGTACAATGAGCAGTTCTTC
-,TRBJ2-1,TRBD2,TRBV12-3/TRBV12-4,CASSFALAGGPISEQFF,TGTGCCAGCAGTTTCGCGCTAGCGGGAGGGCCTATTAGTGAGCAGTTCTTC
many,TRBJ1-2,-,TRBV7-9,CASSLRTLYGYTF,TGTGCCAGCAGCTTAAGGACTCTTTATGGCTACACCTTC
many,TRBJ2-2,-,TRBV7-8,CASSSTGSPIGELFF,TGTGCCAGCAGCTCAACGGGATCCCCAATAGGGGAGCTGTTTTTT
few,TRBJ2-1,TRBD2,TRBV5-1,CASSFLAGSHNEQFF,TGCGCCAGCAGCTTTCTAGCGGGGAGTCACAATGAGCAGTTCTTC
many,TRBJ1-1,-,TRBV7-6,CASSLSCGPVLCTEAFF,TGTGCCAGCAGCCTATCTTGTGGGCCGGTTTTATGCACTGAAGCTTTCTTT
many,TRBJ2-3,TRBD2,TRBV11-2,CASSRRLAGTDTQYF,TGTGCCAGCAGCCGTCGACTAGCAGGCACAGATACGCAGTATTTT
-,TRBJ1-2,-,TRBV18,CASSLNRGSSNYGYTF,TGTGCCAGCTCACTTAATCGCGGCAGTTCTAACTATGGCTACACCTTC
few,TRBJ2-1,TRBD2,TRBV10-3,CAMGLAGGNEQFF,TGTGCCATGGGACTAGCGGGAGGCAATGAGCAGTTCTTC
-,TRBJ2-3,TRBD2,TRBV3-1,CASSQGVSGSTDTQYF,TGTGCCAGCAGCCAAGGGGTTAGCGGGAGCACAGATACGCAGTATTTT
-,TRBJ2-2,-,TRBV19,CASSSKQSGTGELFF,TGTGCCAGTAGTTCTAAACAAAGTGGCACCGGGGAGCTGTTTTTT
few,TRBJ1-2,TRBD1,TRBV6-2/TRBV6-3,CASSSNGQGGYGYTF,TGTGCCAGCAGTTCCAACGGACAGGGAGGCTATGGCTACACCTTC
many,TRBJ2-2,TRBD2,TRBV7-2,CASSGTSVELFF,TGTGCCAGCTCCGGGACTAGCGTGGAGCTGTTTTTT
-,TRBJ2-2,TRBD2,TRBV10-2,CASSEIGWGGNTGELFF,TGCGCCAGCAGTGAGATCGGGTGGGGGGGGAACACCGGGGAGCTGTTTTTT
few,TRBJ2-3,-,TRBV5-5,CASSFPRSVSTDTQYF,TGTGCCAGCAGCTTCCCGCGGTCAGTCAGCACAGATACGCAGTATTTT
many,TRBJ2-2,-,TRBV28,CASSTRVGELFF,TGTGCCAGCAGTACCCGAGTAGGGGAGCTGTTTTTT
-,TRBJ2-1,TRBD2,TRBV4-3,CASSQATSQTSGYYNVQFF,TGCGCCAGCAGCCAAGCTACCTCCCAGACTAGCGGATACTACAATGTGCAGTTCTTC
few,TRBJ2-2,-,TRBV6-2/TRBV6-3,CASSGSRSLNTGELFF,TGTGCCAGCAGTGGTAGCCGCAGCCTTAACACCGGGGAGCTGTTTTTT
many,TRBJ2-3,-,TRBV7-2,CASSQIPQGSGDTDTQYF,TGTGCCAGCAGCCAAATCCCCCAAGGGTCTGGAGACACAGATACGCAGTATTTT
-,TRBJ2-7,TRBD2,TRBV7-8,CASSFGLAGLLYEQYF,TGTGCCAGCAGCTTCGGACTAGCGGGCTTACTCTACGAGCAGTACTTC
few,TRBJ2-4,-,TRBV7-9,CASSLAQPDRSKNIQYF,TGTGCCAGCAGCTTAGCACAGCCCGATAGGTCCAAAAACATTCAGTACTTC
few,TRBJ1-5,TRBD1,TRBV7-8,CASSLGTGDQPQHF,TGTGCCAGCAGCCTCGGGACAGGGGACCAGCCCCAGCATTTT
many,TRBJ2-7,-,TRBV7-2,CASSLLGGEQYF,TGTGCCAGCAGCCTCCTGGGGGGCGAGCAGTACTTC
-,TRBJ2-3,-,TRBV7-9,CASSLGFQQLDTQYF,TGTGCCAGCAGCTTAGGGTTCCAGCAGCTAGATACGCAGTATTTT
few,TRBJ2-7,TRBD1,TRBV27,CASSSSTGATYEQYF,TGTGCCAGCAGTTCTTCTACAGGGGCCACCTACGAGCAGTACTTC
-,TRBJ2-7,TRBD1,TRBV11-1,CASSEGQGKEQYF,TGTGCCAGCAGCGAGGGACAGGGAAAAGAGCAGTACTTC
-,TRBJ2-3,-,TRBV7-9,CASSLRGIGPNTDTQYF,TGTGCCAGCAGCTTAAGGGGAATAGGACCGAACACAGATACGCAGTATTTT
-,TRBJ2-4,-,TRBV19,CASSIGGGGRDGNIQYF,TGTGCCAGTAGTATAGGGGGGGGCGGGCGGGACGGAAACATTCAGTACTTC
-,TRBJ1-5,-,TRBV19,CASGQTGANQPQHF,TGTGCCAGTGGACAGACAGGCGCCAATCAGCCCCAGCATTTT
-,TRBJ2-3,-,TRBV7-8,CASSPELGDTDTQYF,TGTGCCAGCAGCCCCGAACTAGGGGATACAGATACGCAGTATTTT
-,TRBJ2-5,-,TRBV4-3,CASSQALGETQYF,TGCGCCAGCAGCCAAGCGTTGGGGGAGACCCAGTACTTC
-,TRBJ2-1,TRBD2,TRBV19,CASTRVAGVTYNEQFF,TGTGCCAGTACAAGAGTAGCGGGCGTAACCTACAATGAGCAGTTCTTC
-,TRBJ1-4,TRBD1,TRBV7-9,CASSTGQGSEKLFF,TGTGCCAGCAGCACGGGACAGGGAAGTGAAAAACTGTTTTTT
-,TRBJ2-7,TRBD2,TRBV27,CASTGLGSYEQYF,TGTGCCAGCACCGGACTAGGGTCGTACGAGCAGTACTTC
many,TRBJ1-6,TRBD1,TRBV5-1,CASSLDGTERSPLHF,TGCGCCAGCAGCTTGGACGGGACAGAACGGTCACCCCTCCACTTT
many,TRBJ2-7,-,TRBV7-2,CASSPRNEQYF,TGTGCCAGCAGCCCGAGGAACGAGCAGTACTTC